The T cell receptor (beta chain) under discussion was sequenced for a study of blood T cell repertoires in COVID-19. Across the whole study: Italy, Spain and the United States were the sources of the convalescent and acute COVID-19 samples. PBMCs, B-cell-depleted T cells, or T cells provided the cDNA or gDNA that made up the material.

Authors' analysis steps: For nucleated cells, counts were estimated from reference gene primer amplification. TCRdb's copy holds only in-frame clones and misses some; the assay was immunoSEQ multiplex PCR. The V and J calls and the clone size are those of that table, but D and trimming were determined from the DNA. The sample consists of 150,000 to 200,000 clones, roughly four fifths of them appearing once. CDR1 and CDR2 (germline): SGDLS, YYNGEE. V lost 0 bases to trimming and J lost 3 bases; unmatched junction nucleotides: 9. The CDR3 has 17 residues. The sequenced sample was peripheral blood. The V gene is TRBV9, the J gene TRBJ1-3; 7 positions match TRBD1. The TCR comes from a human donor in a cohort sampled during active COVID-19. The CDR3 nucleotides read TGTGCCAGCAGCGTAGCCTCAGGGGGGATAGGTGGAAACACCATATATTTT. This codes for CASSVASGGIGGNTIYF.